One sample yielded the 10 T cell receptor beta chains listed below, sequenced in a study of tumor-infiltrating lymphocytes in primary liver carcinoma. Total RNA and DNA came together from about 21-30 mg of bulk tissue without cell sorting. Using a constant-region primer together with ProtoScript II reverse transcriptase, TCR beta cDNA was made from around 0.55 ug of total RNA. Generation of the TCR beta libraries relied on three nested multiplex PCR rounds using slightly modified ARM-PCR. Both of the initial two PCR rounds ran for around 9 cycles and employed TRBV1-TRBV30 forward primers alongside a C-beta reverse primer. MiXCR, applied by TCRdb to the multiplex PCR reads, yields one record per CDR3 protein. The repertoire consists of 100,000 or so distinct CDR3 sequences, with approximately 70% occurring once and the leading ten covering roughly 12%. The sample taken for sequencing was liver tumor tissue from sampling region 2. As to subset: tumor region T2, inferior pole. The receptors were gathered from a woman aged 55-70 years with primary liver carcinoma and hepatitis B virus infection.

This clonotype has a single count. The CDR3 ends on some other residue instead of the conserved phenylalanine or tryptophan, so this is likely a read error. The limits of the CDR3 on the DNA are not certain, so only TCRdb's listed CDR3 is given. V gene TRBV11-2 combines with J gene TRBJ2-2; the D call in the table, TRBD2, was not verified against the DNA. 15 amino acids form the CDR3, both terminal residues included. Germline values: CDR1 SGHAT, CDR2 FQNNGV. This CDR3 reads CASSPPLGPTGEPFL.

This clonotype appeared many times. V usage is TRBV4-2 and J usage is TRBJ2-6; D is perhaps TRBD1 or TRBD2 (5 bases each). V was pared by 1 base and J by 0 bases, with 13 bases between. The germline gives CDR1 LGHNA, CDR2 YNFKEQ. This CDR3 contains 18 residues. CDR3 nucleotide sequence: TGTGCCAGCAGCCAAGGTACGGGGCCTTACTCTGGGGCCAACGTCCTGACTTTC. Protein sequence: CASSQGTGPYSGANVLTF.

The gene calls are TRBV6-5 and TRBJ2-7; 7 nucleotides match TRBD2. The CDR3 loop spans 15 amino acids. Germline CDR1 reads MNHEY; CDR2 reads SVGAGI. The ends lost 4 bases at V and 8 bases at J; junction bases unmatched: 14. CDR3 sequence reads: CASSSSTSSRLKQYF. CDR3 nucleotides: TGTGCCAGCAGTTCATCGACTAGCAGTAGACTGAAGCAGTACTTC.

The V call is TRBV7-8, the J call TRBJ2-7, with 9 bases fitting TRBD2. CDR3 size: 14 residues. The germline CDR1 and CDR2 sequences are SGHVS and FQNEAQ. The V and J ends lost 7 bases and 6 bases, in that order; junction bases with no gene match: 10. CDR3 coding DNA: TGTGCCAGCAACATGCGGGGGGGGGACGCCGAGCAGTACTTC. Its protein is CASNMRGGDAEQYF.

As regards this clonotype: Without the conserved terminal phenylalanine or tryptophan, this CDR3 likely stems from a read error. No DNA is shown, since the ends of the CDR3 on it are uncertain; the CDR3 is the one TCRdb lists. The chain combines TRBV11-3 with TRBJ2-3. Termini included, the CDR3 measures 14 amino acids. The germline V gene has CDR1 SGHNT and CDR2 YENEEA. The CDR3 protein is CASSYRTSTDTHYL.

A few counts support this clonotype. This chain joins TRBV7-9 and TRBJ1-2; TRBD1 matches 7 bases. Germline lookup yields CDR1 SEHNR and CDR2 FQNEAQ (reference sequence). V gave up 4 bases and J gave up 0 bases; unmatched junction bases: 11. The CDR3 length is 17 residues. CDR3 nucleotides: TGTGCCAGCAGCTCTCGGCCGACAGGGTTTACTAACTATGGCTACACCTTC. Its protein product is CASSSRPTGFTNYGYTF.

This clonotype appeared a few times. A much larger clone is a single base away; this may be a read error. The chain is built from TRBV29-1 and TRBJ2-1; D is unclear. Germline CDR1 is SQVTM and CDR2 is ANQGSEA. This CDR3 contains 14 residues. For the CDR3, the DNA is TGCAGCGTCCGCCCACGAGGCACCTACAATGAGAAGTTCTTC. It specifies CSVRPRGTYNEKFF.

On this clonotype: The final CDR3 position lacks the conserved phenylalanine or tryptophan, pointing to a likely read error. The limits of the CDR3 on the DNA are not certain, so only TCRdb's listed CDR3 is given. CDR3 residues: CSVNYPSGSETQNL. This chain joins TRBV29-1 and TRBJ2-5; TRBD2 is taken as the D call from the table, unchecked against the DNA. Per the germline V gene, CDR1 is SQVTM and CDR2 is ANQGSEA. Inclusive of both ends, the CDR3 amounts to 14 amino acids.

As regards this clonotype: It may be a read error: a sequence one base away is much more abundant. The chain combines TRBV5-6 with TRBJ1-1, with 7 bases aligning to TRBD1. J lost 6 bases, V lost 3 bases, and 8 bases had no gene match. The CDR3 covers 14 residues. Germline CDR1 is SGHDT and CDR2 is YYEEEE. The CDR3 sequence is CASSSTGYSAEAFF. The CDR3 DNA reads as TGTGCCAGCAGCTCGACAGGGTATAGCGCTGAAGCTTTCTTT.

Notes on this clonotype: A much larger clone lies one base from this, so it may be a read error. The chain recombines TRBV5-1 with TRBJ2-3; D is possibly TRBD1 (6 bases). The CDR3 is 19 residues long. Germline V gene lookup returns CDR1 SGHRS and CDR2 YFSETQ. V lost 1 base and J 2 bases, leaving 23 bases between the germline ends. The CDR3 loop reads CASSLHPGAGAASTDTQYF. DNA for the CDR3: TGCGCCAGCAGCTTGCACCCCGGGGCAGGGGCGGCCTCCACAGATACGCAGTATTTT.